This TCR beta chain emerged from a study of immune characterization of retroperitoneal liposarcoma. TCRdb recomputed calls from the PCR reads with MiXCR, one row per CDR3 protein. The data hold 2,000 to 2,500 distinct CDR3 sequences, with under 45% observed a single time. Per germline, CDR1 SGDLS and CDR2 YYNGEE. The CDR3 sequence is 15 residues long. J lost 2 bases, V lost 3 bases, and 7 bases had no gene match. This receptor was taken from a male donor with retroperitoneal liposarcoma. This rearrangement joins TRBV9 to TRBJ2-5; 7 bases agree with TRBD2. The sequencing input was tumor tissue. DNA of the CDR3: TGTGCCAGCAGCGCGGGGTGGGGACTACAAGAGACCCAGTACTTC. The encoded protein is CASSAGWGLQETQYF. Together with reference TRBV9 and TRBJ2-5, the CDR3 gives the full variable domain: DSGVTQTPKHLITATGQRVTLRCSPRSGDLSVYWYQQSLDQGLQFLIQYYNGEERAKGNILERFSAQQFPDLHSELNLSSLELGDSALYFCASSAGWGLQETQYFGPGTRLLVL.